The 24 T cell receptor beta chains listed next were all sequenced from one sample in a study of OX40 agonist ivuxolimab in advanced cancers. Data came from immunoSEQ multiplex PCR; TCRdb stores just in-frame clones and leaves some out. The sample gives under 85,000 clones, around 87% of which show up once; about 2.5% is in the top ten. The sample was CD4+ or CD8+ T cells sorted from blood, taken in a trial of the OX40 agonist ivuxolimab. Receptors were obtained from an adult with an advanced solid tumor such as melanoma, head and neck, liver or kidney cancer.

The CDR3 spells CASSELYSNEKLFF. The CDR3 DNA is TGTGCCAGCAGTGAACTGTACTCTAATGAAAAACTGTTTTTT. The rearrangement uses TRBV6-1 and TRBJ1-4, with unresolved D. V lost 2 bases, J lost 3 bases, and 7 bases lay in between. CDR1 is MNHNS, CDR2 SASEGT, per germline. The CDR3 sequence is 14 residues long.

The V call is TRBV25-1, the J call TRBJ1-6; D perhaps matches TRBD1 (5 bases). Germline CDR1 reads MGHDK; CDR2 reads SYGVNS. The CDR3 is 16 residues long. Trimming pared 2 bases from V and 9 bases from J, leaving 17 bases between. The CDR3 loop is CASSENGAGWGSPLHF. CDR3 DNA sequence: TGTGCCAGCAGTGAAAACGGGGCAGGGTGGGGTTCACCCCTCCACTTT.

The chain carries TRBV10-2 and TRBJ2-1; D might be TRBD2 (6 bases). Germline assignment: CDR1 WSHSY and CDR2 SAAADI. This CDR3 is 15 amino acids long. V was clipped by 6 bases and J by 2 bases, with 14 bases between them. For the CDR3, the DNA is TGCGCCAGCAGAGGTTCGGGAGCTACCTACAATGAGCAGTTCTTC. This encodes CASRGSGATYNEQFF.

This clone was detected only a few times. This sequence joins TRBV6-1 and TRBJ1-2; D ambiguous. From germline, CDR1 is MNHNS and CDR2 SASEGT. This CDR3 spans 12 amino acids. Trimming stripped 2 bases from V and 5 bases from J, with 6 bases between. Here the CDR3 reads CASSESLYGYTF. CDR3 nucleotide sequence: TGTGCCAGCAGTGAATCCCTTTATGGCTACACCTTC.

The CDR3 DNA reads TGCGCCAGCAGCCCCGGGACAGGGAAAGAAAAACTGTTTTTT. This gives the protein CASSPGTGKEKLFF. This chain connects TRBV5-1 to TRBJ1-4; 9 positions match TRBD1. Per the germline V gene, CDR1 is SGHRS and CDR2 is YFSETQ. The CDR3 runs 14 residues. V trimming: 4 bases; J trimming: 8 bases; junction bases outside the gene matches: 6.

The rearrangement joins TRBV5-1 to TRBJ1-1; 10 bases fit TRBD1. This CDR3 is 16 amino acids long. V shed 1 base, J shed 6 bases, and the junction held 9 bases outside the gene matches. Germline V lookup: CDR1 SGHRS, CDR2 YFSETQ. The CDR3 DNA reads TGCGCCAGCAGCTTGACCGGGACAGGGGTAATGGCTGAAGCTTTCTTT. Translation gives CASSLTGTGVMAEAFF.

V and J are TRBV30 and TRBJ2-7; 7 positions match TRBD1. Germline lookup yields CDR1 GTSNPN and CDR2 SVGIG (reference sequence). This CDR3 comprises 11 residues. J was trimmed by 6 bases and V by 3 bases; bases with no gene match: 2. The CDR3 DNA reads as TGTGCCTGGAGAACAGGGGTCGAGCAGTACTTC. It translates to CAWRTGVEQYF.

This CDR3 reads CASSPPGAGGRDEQYF. CDR3 nucleotide sequence: TGTGCCAGCAGCCCCCCGGGGGCGGGAGGTAGGGACGAGCAGTACTTC. The chain is built from TRBV7-2 and TRBJ2-7, with 8 positions matching TRBD2. The CDR3 runs to 16 residues. V shed 5 bases, J shed 5 bases, and the junction held 14 bases outside the gene matches. Germline V CDR1 and CDR2: SGHTA, FQGNSA.

The chain links TRBV7-9 to TRBJ2-5; D is uncertain. This CDR3 contains 11 residues. CDR1 and CDR2 (germline): SEHNR, FQNEAQ (reference sequence). V lost 6 bases to trimming and J lost 3 bases, with 5 bases between them. For the CDR3, the DNA is TGTGCCAGCAGGGGCGAAGAGACCCAGTACTTC. Encoded protein: CASRGEETQYF.

V is TRBV28 and J is TRBJ2-3; D is possibly TRBD1 (6 bases). The V end was cut by 3 bases, the J end by 2 bases, with 15 bases between. The CDR3 sequence is 16 residues long. Germline V gives CDR1 MDHEN, CDR2 SYDVKM. CDR3 sequence: CASSLDLDRITDTQYF. The CDR3 DNA follows: TGTGCCAGCAGTTTGGATTTGGACAGAATCACAGATACGCAGTATTTT.

This clone was seen just once. The chain recombines TRBV2 with TRBJ2-1, with 10 bases fitting TRBD2. J was trimmed by 9 bases and V by 6 bases; bases with no gene match: 11. The germline CDR1 and CDR2 sequences are SNHLY and FYNNEI. The CDR3 covers 15 residues. The CDR3 loop is CASRILAGAGGEQFF. Here the CDR3 DNA reads TGTGCCAGCAGGATCCTAGCGGGAGCTGGTGGTGAGCAGTTCTTC.

The J gene is TRBJ1-1, the V gene TRBV7-2; D unclear. Germline V gene data show CDR1 as SGHTA and CDR2 as FQGNSA. This CDR3 is built from 14 residues. Deletions cut 1 base from V and 3 bases from J, with 9 bases between. The DNA for the CDR3 is TGTGCCAGCAGCTTAGTGAGCAGTTACACTGAAGCTTTCTTT. This gives the protein CASSLVSSYTEAFF.

The rearrangement joins TRBV6-1 to TRBJ2-2, with 8 bases fitting TRBD2. Germline V gives CDR1 MNHNS, CDR2 SASEGT. The CDR3 contains 15 residues. Unmatched junction bases numbered 4, after V lost 0 bases and J lost 7 bases. The CDR3 loop is CASSEADLAGGELFF. The CDR3, as DNA: TGTGCCAGCAGTGAAGCCGACCTAGCGGGCGGGGAGCTGTTTTTT.

V usage is TRBV29-1 and J usage is TRBJ2-7; 8 bases align to TRBD1. V shed 5 bases and J 4 bases; nucleotides not matched to a gene: 1. CDR1 SQVTM and CDR2 ANQGSEA come from the germline V gene. The CDR3 length is 11 residues. The CDR3 here is CSVTGGYEQYF. CDR3 bases: TGCAGCGTTACAGGGGGTTACGAGCAGTACTTC.

The chain couples TRBV7-9 to TRBJ2-3; the match to TRBD2 covers 11 bases. Trimming at V came to 0 bases and at J to 2 bases, leaving 4 bases not matched to a gene. The CDR3 covers 17 residues. The germline V gene has CDR1 SEHNR and CDR2 FQNEAQ (reference sequence). The CDR3 coding sequence is TGTGCCAGCAGCTTAGCTGGGGGACTAGCGGCCACAGATACGCAGTATTTT. Its translation is CASSLAGGLAATDTQYF.

The chain combines TRBV28 with TRBJ1-2; 8 bases are a match to TRBD1. Germline V lookup: CDR1 MDHEN, CDR2 SYDVKM. The CDR3 runs 13 residues. The J segment lost 8 bases and the V segment lost 6 bases, leaving 8 bases of the junction unmatched. The CDR3: CASRPGQGRGYTF. Written as DNA, the CDR3 is TGTGCCAGCAGACCCGGACAGGGTCGGGGCTACACCTTC.

The chain has TRBV7-9 and TRBJ2-6; D remains ambiguous. Germline CDR1 SEHNR, CDR2 FQNEAQ (reference sequence). This CDR3 has 12 amino acids. V lost 4 bases and J lost 15, with 13 bases in between. The CDR3 loop reads CASSSDAPSLTF. The CDR3 DNA reads as TGTGCCAGCAGCTCAGACGCTCCTTCCCTGACTTTC.

The gene calls are TRBV5-4 and TRBJ1-6; TRBD1 matches 8 bases. V shed 4 bases, J shed 0 bases, and the junction held 9 bases outside the gene matches. CDR3 length equals 18 residues. Germline loops: CDR1 SGHNT, CDR2 YYREEE (reference sequence). The CDR3 sequence: CASSQRPGGYSYNSPLHF. CDR3 nucleotides: TGTGCCAGCAGCCAGAGACCAGGGGGCTACTCCTATAATTCACCCCTCCACTTT.

The chain has TRBV13 and TRBJ1-1, with no clear D. Germline CDR1 is PRHDT and CDR2 is FYEKMQ (reference sequence). V dropped 5 bases and J dropped 0 bases, with 13 bases sitting between them. The CDR3 runs 15 residues. CDR3 DNA sequence: TGTGCCAGCAGCCCCCTGGCTGGCATGAACACTGAAGCTTTCTTT. It yields the protein CASSPLAGMNTEAFF.

J is TRBJ1-4 and V is TRBV2; 10 bases fit TRBD1. Trimming at V came to 6 bases and at J to 6 bases, leaving 10 bases not matched to a gene. The CDR3 consists of 16 residues. Germline-derived CDR1 and CDR2 are SNHLY and FYNNEI. CDR3 in DNA: TGTGCCAGCAGAGCGTTGGGACAGGGGCTGGATGAAAAACTGTTTTTT. This codes for CASRALGQGLDEKLFF.

This sequence joins TRBV11-2 and TRBJ1-1, with D uncertain. V was shortened by 5 bases and J by 1 base, with 14 bases between the two germline ends. Germline V gene data show CDR1 as SGHAT and CDR2 as FQNNGV. The CDR3 contains 15 residues. The CDR3 nucleotides are TGTGCCAGCAGCAAACGAAGCGGGTCGAACACTGAAGCTTTCTTT. It encodes CASSKRSGSNTEAFF.

V usage is TRBV7-2 and J usage is TRBJ1-1; D may be TRBD1 (6 bases). The CDR3 contains 13 residues. Germline CDR1 reads SGHTA; CDR2 reads FQGNSA. V was clipped by 2 bases and J by 3 bases, with 7 bases between them. The CDR3 region is CASSLYRDTEAFF. The CDR3 DNA follows: TGTGCCAGCAGCTTATACAGGGACACTGAAGCTTTCTTT.

The CDR3 sequence is CASRIEGGVYQPQHF. CDR3 nucleotide sequence: TGTGCCAGCAGAATTGAGGGGGGTGTGTATCAGCCCCAGCATTTT. The rearrangement uses TRBV28 and TRBJ1-5; maybe TRBD1 (6 bases). The CDR3 contains 15 residues. Germline assignment: CDR1 MDHEN and CDR2 SYDVKM. With 6 bases removed from V and 5 bases from J, the gap between germline ends came to 17 bases.

The chain combines TRBV7-9 with TRBJ1-2, with TRBD1 matching 8 bases. Germline-derived CDR1 and CDR2 are SEHNR and FQNEAQ (reference sequence). This CDR3 is built from 14 residues. The junction had 7 bases not matched to a gene; V was cut back by 2 bases and J by 8 bases. The DNA of the CDR3 is TGTGCCAGCAGCTTATCGGGACAGGATTGGGGCTACACCTTC. Protein: CASSLSGQDWGYTF.